This passage covers 29 T cell receptor beta chains from one sample sequenced in a study of blood T cell repertoires in COVID-19. Data came from immunoSEQ multiplex PCR; TCRdb stores just in-frame clones and leaves some out. Of under 50,000 clones in the sample, 88% were seen once. Sequences were obtained from peripheral blood. The receptors stem from a man between 65 and 85 years old with active COVID-19.

This chain links TRBV7-3 with TRBJ2-5, with D tentatively TRBD1 (6 bases). V lost 5 bases, J lost 2 bases, and 15 bases lay in between. Germline assignment: CDR1 SGHTA and CDR2 FQGTGA. This CDR3 is 15 amino acids long. The CDR3 region is CASSTGPGLQETQYF. CDR3 DNA sequence: TGTGCCAGCAGCACAGGGCCAGGTTTACAAGAGACCCAGTACTTC.

The chain joins TRBV28 to TRBJ1-1, with 11 bases identical to TRBD1. The CDR3 extends over 17 amino acids. CDR1 MDHEN and CDR2 SYDVKM come from the germline V gene. V lost 9 bases to trimming and J lost 2 bases; unmatched junction nucleotides: 14. CDR3 region: CASRDRGRRGINTEAFF. DNA for the CDR3: TGTGCCAGTAGGGACAGGGGGAGGAGGGGGATAAACACTGAAGCTTTCTTT.

The V gene is TRBV4-2, the J gene TRBJ2-5; 13 positions match TRBD2. The CDR3 runs 20 residues. V dropped 0 bases and J dropped 0; count of bases not matched to a gene: 10. Per the germline V gene, CDR1 is LGHNA and CDR2 is YNFKEQ. In DNA, the CDR3 is TGTGCCAGCAGCCAAGATCCCCAACCACTAGCGGGGGGGTACCAAGAGACCCAGTACTTC. Translation: CASSQDPQPLAGGYQETQYF.

This CDR3 is CASSPGQGVGSGANVLTF. The CDR3 DNA reads TGTGCCAGCAGCCCCGGACAGGGGGTTGGGTCTGGGGCCAACGTCCTGACTTTC. V gene TRBV7-3 combines with J gene TRBJ2-6; 10 bases match TRBD1. CDR1 is SGHTA, CDR2 FQGTGA, per germline. V lost 5 bases and J lost 1; bases outside the gene matches: 8. This CDR3 spans 18 amino acids.

The rearrangement links TRBV9 to TRBJ2-1; 14 nucleotides line up with TRBD2. Germline CDR1 is SGDLS and CDR2 is YYNGEE. The ends lost 4 bases at V and 6 bases at J; junction bases unmatched: 3. The CDR3 spans 15 residues. The CDR3 sequence: CASSRLAGGRNEQFF. In DNA form, the CDR3 reads TGTGCCAGCAGCAGACTAGCGGGGGGGCGCAATGAGCAGTTCTTC.

To note about this clone: Germline is not matched at one junction end, which may reflect a read error. This chain uses TRBV30 with TRBJ2-5; D perhaps matches TRBD2 (5 bases). The CDR3 length is 10 residues. CDR1 and CDR2 (germline): GTSNPN, SVGIG (reference sequence). CDR3 sequence reads: CAWTKGDRDF. In DNA, the CDR3 is TGTGCCTGGACAAAGGGAGATAGGGACTTC. The variable domain in full, completed from reference TRBV30 and TRBJ2-5, reads SQTIHQWPATLVQPVGSPLSLECTVEGTSNPNLYWYRQAAGRGLQLLFYSVGIGQISSEVPQNLSASRPQDRQFILSSKKLLLSDSGFYLCAWTKGDRDFGPGTRLLVL.

The chain recombines TRBV19 with TRBJ1-4, with a tentative D call TRBD1 (5 bases). The CDR3 sequence is 15 residues long. Germline CDR1 LNHDA, CDR2 SQIVND (reference sequence). The V gene lost 7 bases and the J gene lost 2 bases, with 14 bases spanning the gap. The CDR3 region has the DNA TGTGCCAGTATGGGCAGGGCCGGGACTAATGAAAAACTGTTTTTT. It encodes CASMGRAGTNEKLFF.

J is TRBJ1-1 and V is TRBV27, with D perhaps TRBD1 (6 bases). CDR3 length equals 16 residues. Between the trimmed V and J ends, which lost 6 bases and 3 bases, there was a span of 20 bases. Germline V gene sequence: CDR1 MNHEY, CDR2 SMNVEV (reference sequence). CDR3 in amino acids: CASRPGTPRTHTEAFF. The CDR3 nucleotides read TGTGCCAGCAGACCTGGGACACCTCGGACCCACACTGAAGCTTTCTTT.

V and J are TRBV11-2 and TRBJ2-7, with 7 nucleotides matching TRBD1. This CDR3 comprises 14 residues. Germline values: CDR1 SGHAT, CDR2 FQNNGV. V lost 3 bases, J lost 4 bases, and 6 bases stayed unmatched. The CDR3 spells CASSFPGQVYEQYF. The CDR3 DNA reads TGTGCCAGCAGCTTTCCCGGACAGGTATACGAGCAGTACTTC.

The genes are TRBV4-3 and TRBJ2-7; perhaps TRBD2 as D (6 bases). The CDR3 spans 17 residues. Germline V gives CDR1 LGHNA, CDR2 YSLEER. V was trimmed by 1 base and J by 3 bases, leaving 19 bases between them. CDR3 coding DNA: TGCGCCAGCAGCCAAGGACTCGGCCGCGGGGTGAACTACGAGCAGTACTTC. Encoded protein: CASSQGLGRGVNYEQYF.

This chain uses TRBV27 with TRBJ1-2; possibly TRBD1 for D (5 bases). The V gene's germline CDR1 is MNHEY and CDR2 SMNVEV (reference sequence). V was cut by 0 bases and J by 4 bases, with 12 bases left in between. The CDR3 contains 15 residues. The CDR3 sequence: CASSLSRALGYGYTF. The CDR3 nucleotides read TGTGCCAGCAGTTTATCCAGGGCCTTGGGCTATGGCTACACCTTC.

The J gene is TRBJ1-2, the V gene TRBV7-2, with D unresolved. Germline CDR1 and CDR2: SGHTA and FQGNSA. V was pared by 4 bases and J by 1 base, with 19 bases between. The CDR3 has 17 amino acids. The CDR3 sequence: CASSSGGRAAFNYGYTF. DNA of the CDR3: TGTGCCAGCAGCTCAGGAGGACGGGCCGCCTTTAACTATGGCTACACCTTC.

V gene TRBV7-3 combines with J gene TRBJ1-3, with D perhaps matching TRBD1 (5 bases). The V gene lost 5 bases and the J gene lost 1 base, with 15 bases spanning the gap. Germline loops: CDR1 SGHTA, CDR2 FQGTGA. The CDR3 spans 16 residues. The CDR3 here is CASSPNLQGSGNTIYF. The CDR3 DNA reads TGTGCCAGCAGCCCAAACCTCCAGGGATCTGGAAACACCATATATTTT.

The V gene is TRBV2, the J gene TRBJ1-1, with D unresolved. V lost 7 bases and J 4 bases, leaving 10 bases between the germline ends. CDR3 length: 12 amino acids. Germline lookup yields CDR1 SNHLY and CDR2 FYNNEI. In nucleotides, the CDR3 is TGTGCCAGCAAGCAGGTGGGCACTGAAGCTTTCTTT. As protein: CASKQVGTEAFF.

The chain is built from TRBV15 and TRBJ2-2; tentative D call: TRBD1 (5 bases). From germline, CDR1 is LNHNV and CDR2 YYDKDF (reference sequence). The V gene lost 1 base and the J gene lost 2 bases, with 11 bases spanning the gap. The CDR3 has 16 residues. Here the CDR3 DNA reads TGTGCCACCAGCAGAGTTTGGACAACCAACACCGGGGAGCTGTTTTTT. Residues: CATSRVWTTNTGELFF.

This sequence joins TRBV20-1 and TRBJ1-1, with D hard to call. The CDR3 is 11 amino acids. Trimming took 7 bases from V and 0 from J, leaving 6 bases between them. From germline, CDR1 is DFQATT and CDR2 SNEGSKA (reference sequence). This chain's CDR3 is CSVTLNTEAFF. CDR3 nucleotide sequence: TGCAGTGTGACACTGAACACTGAAGCTTTCTTT.

This clone was recorded once. The chain joins TRBV18 to TRBJ1-1; 9 positions agree with TRBD1. After removal of 2 bases from V and 5 bases from J, the junction contained 6 bases not matched to a gene. Germline V gene sequence: CDR1 KGHSH, CDR2 LQKENI. CDR3 length: 15 amino acids. The CDR3 DNA sequence: TGTGCCAGCTCACCAAACAGGGGGCTCAGGACTGAAGCTTTCTTT. Its translation is CASSPNRGLRTEAFF.

This chain uses TRBV6-5 with TRBJ2-1, with D maybe TRBD2 (6 bases). The CDR3 sequence is 15 residues long. The V and J ends lost 6 bases and 2 bases respectively, with 14 bases between them. Germline V gene sequence: CDR1 MNHEY, CDR2 SVGAGI. The CDR3 DNA reads TGTGCCAGCAGCCCACGCGGGGCTCCCTACAATGAGCAGTTCTTC. Encoded protein: CASSPRGAPYNEQFF.

The rearrangement links TRBV5-1 to TRBJ2-5, with 7 nucleotides matching TRBD2. After removal of 0 bases from V and 1 base from J, the junction contained 6 bases not matched to a gene. CDR3 length: 16 amino acids. Germline V CDR1 and CDR2: SGHRS, YFSETQ. CDR3 nucleotide sequence: TGCGCCAGCAGCTTGGAGGTCGGGGGGAGCCAAGAGACCCAGTACTTC. Its protein product is CASSLEVGGSQETQYF.

The chain links TRBV7-2 to TRBJ1-1; D is uncertain. The CDR3 is 14 residues long. From germline, CDR1 is SGHTA and CDR2 FQGNSA. Trimming took 0 bases from V and 6 from J, leaving 11 bases between them. CDR3 residues: CASSLARVRAEAFF. DNA for the CDR3: TGTGCCAGCAGCTTAGCGCGGGTAAGGGCTGAAGCTTTCTTT.

The V call is TRBV11-2, the J call TRBJ2-1; D is possibly TRBD1 (7 bases). The CDR3 contains 16 residues. Germline lookup yields CDR1 SGHAT and CDR2 FQNNGV. Deletions cut 5 bases from V and 1 base from J, with 15 bases between. The CDR3 DNA sequence: TGTGCCAGCAGCCCGTCAGGGGGGTGGTCCTACAATGAGCAGTTCTTC. Translated, it gives CASSPSGGWSYNEQFF.

V is TRBV6-2 or TRBV6-3 and J is TRBJ1-6, with TRBD1 matching over 8 bases. This CDR3 has 18 amino acids. The V gene's germline CDR1 is MNHEY and CDR2 SVGEGT. Trimming removed 2 bases from V and 10 bases from J; junction bases left unmatched: 16. In DNA, the CDR3 is TGTGCCAGCAGTTACAAAGGGACAGGCTTACAGAGAGGATCACCCCTCCACTTT. Encoded protein: CASSYKGTGLQRGSPLHF.

This rearrangement joins TRBV19 to TRBJ2-7, with 16 positions matching TRBD2. V lost 5 bases and J lost 3; bases outside the gene matches: 13. Per the germline V gene, CDR1 is LNHDA and CDR2 is SQIVND (reference sequence). This CDR3 is built from 19 residues. The CDR3: CASSARTAGLAGGLYEQYF. As DNA, the CDR3 is TGTGCCAGTAGTGCAAGGACCGCGGGACTAGCGGGGGGGCTCTACGAGCAGTACTTC.

The rearrangement links TRBV5-1 to TRBJ2-5; D is perhaps TRBD2 (5 bases). The CDR3 has 15 amino acids. V was trimmed by 0 bases and J by 5 bases, leaving 14 bases between them. Germline V gene sequence: CDR1 SGHRS, CDR2 YFSETQ. The DNA for the CDR3 is TGCGCCAGCAGCTTGGACGGCTCCGGCGGGGAGACCCAGTACTTC. This sequence encodes CASSLDGSGGETQYF.

The V gene is TRBV6-5, the J gene TRBJ1-2; 7 nucleotides align to TRBD1. The CDR3 runs 14 residues. V trimming: 5 bases; J trimming: 3 bases; junction bases outside the gene matches: 6. The V gene's germline CDR1 is MNHEY and CDR2 SVGAGI. Written as DNA, the CDR3 is TGTGCCAGCAGTCGCGACAGGGTAGACTATGGCTACACCTTC. Translating it yields CASSRDRVDYGYTF.

This clone appeared once. J is TRBJ2-1 and V is TRBV27, with 12 nucleotides matching TRBD2. V shed 5 bases and J 10 bases; nucleotides not matched to a gene: 12. Germline CDR1 MNHEY, CDR2 SMNVEV (reference sequence). The CDR3 consists of 16 residues. The CDR3 region has the DNA TGTGCCAGCAGTCCCGGACTAGCGGGACGTCCTCGCGAGCAGTTCTTC. It specifies CASSPGLAGRPREQFF.

CDR3 DNA: TGTGCCAGCAGCCTCCCGTTTGGGCAGACCTATGGCTACACCTTC. Translating it yields CASSLPFGQTYGYTF. The chain recombines TRBV7-3 with TRBJ1-2; D is uncertain. V lost 5 bases and J lost 4, with 17 bases in between. The germline V gene encodes CDR1 SGHTA and CDR2 FQGTGA. CDR3 length equals 15 residues.

The V and J genes are TRBV6-1 and TRBJ1-3, with D possibly being TRBD1 (5 bases). The CDR3 is 17 amino acids. From germline, CDR1 is MNHNS and CDR2 SASEGT. V gave up 1 base and J gave up 2 bases, with 15 bases separating them. This CDR3 reads CASSEVRDWQTGNTIYF. Written as DNA, the CDR3 is TGTGCCAGCAGTGAAGTTCGGGACTGGCAAACTGGAAACACCATATATTTT.

The V gene is TRBV29-1, the J gene TRBJ1-2, with D tentatively TRBD1 (5 bases). CDR1 is SQVTM and CDR2 is ANQGSEA in the germline V gene. The CDR3 is 13 residues long. V lost 4 bases to trimming and J lost 8 bases, with 17 bases between them. CDR3 nucleotides: TGCAGCGTTGTTGACAGTCCCTCGAGGGGCTACACCTTC. It encodes CSVVDSPSRGYTF. The full variable domain, its missing parts supplied by reference TRBV29-1 and TRBJ1-2, is SAVISQKPSRDICQRGTSLTIQCQVDSQVTMMFWYRQQPGQSLTLIATANQGSEATYESGFVIDKFPISRPNLTFSTLTVSNMSPEDSSIYLCSVVDSPSRGYTFGSGTRLTVV.